The present T cell receptor (beta chain) was sequenced within a study of cytomegalovirus exposure and HLA in healthy donors. Study-wide results and limits: Testing in vitro showed a few CMV-associated chains specific for CMV antigens.

A remark on this clone: Its antigen remains unidentified. Other DNA variants within this sample encode the same CDR3.

The assay was immunoSEQ multiplex PCR, and TCRdb's table has in-frame clones only and misses some. The repertoire consists of about 130,000 clones, with roughly 79% occurring once and the leading ten covering roughly 27%. The sequencing sample was made of PBMCs. This clonotype was sampled from a man aged 25-45 years in good health and CMV-seropositive.

The CDR3 bases are TGCGCCAGCAGCTTTGGGCAGGGGAGCACAGATACGCAGTATTTT. It is translated as CASSFGQGSTDTQYF. The chain combines TRBV5-1 with TRBJ2-3, with D possibly matching TRBD1 (6 bases). The CDR3 runs to 15 residues. Germline V gene lookup returns CDR1 SGHRS and CDR2 YFSETQ. Trimming left V 2 bases short and J 0 bases short, with 10 bases between. The whole variable domain, filled in from reference TRBV5-1 and TRBJ2-3, reads KAGVTQTPRYLIKTRGQQVTLSCSPISGHRSVSWYQQTPGQGLQFLFEYFSETQRNKGNFPGRFSGRQFSNSRSEMNVSTLELGDSALYLCASSFGQGSTDTQYFGPGTRLTVL.